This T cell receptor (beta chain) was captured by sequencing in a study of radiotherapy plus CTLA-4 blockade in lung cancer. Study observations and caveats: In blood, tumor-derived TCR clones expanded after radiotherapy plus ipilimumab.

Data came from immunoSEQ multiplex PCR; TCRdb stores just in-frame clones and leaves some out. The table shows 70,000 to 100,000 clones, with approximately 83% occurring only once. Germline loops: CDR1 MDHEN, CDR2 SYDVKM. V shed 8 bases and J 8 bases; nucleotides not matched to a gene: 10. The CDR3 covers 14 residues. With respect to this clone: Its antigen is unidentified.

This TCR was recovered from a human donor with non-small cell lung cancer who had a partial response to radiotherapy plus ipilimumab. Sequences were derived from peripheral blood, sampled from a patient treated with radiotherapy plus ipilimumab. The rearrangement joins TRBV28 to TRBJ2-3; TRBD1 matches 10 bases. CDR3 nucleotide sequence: TGTGCCAGCCTTAACCGGGACAGGGGATTTACGCAGTATTTT. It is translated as CASLNRDRGFTQYF.